This T cell receptor (beta chain) emerged from a study of sequential checkpoint blockade in melanoma. As for the study in general: 75 to 95 pretreatment tumor DNA samples were TCRβ immunosequenced. Matched biopsies came pretreatment and at week 13 for some 21 patients.

The repertoire was sequenced with immunoSEQ multiplex PCR; TCRdb's copy has only in-frame clones and lacks some. The sample has about 4,600 clones, around 30% seen once; the top ten hold more than 9.5%. Looked up from germline, CDR1 is GTSNPN and CDR2 is SVGIG (reference sequence). This CDR3 has 17 residues. V lost 5 bases and J lost 0, with 20 bases in between. Treatment meaning: randomized to nivolumab then ipilimumab (arm A) or the reverse (arm B). This receptor was taken from a human donor with melanoma. The sample consisted of tumor tissue (inferred from file names), taken from a patient given nivolumab and ipilimumab in sequence. The chain recombines TRBV30 with TRBJ2-4; D remains unclear. CDR3 bases: TGTGCCTGGGAACCCCGATGGGGATTCTTAGCCAAAAACATTCAGTACTTC. Residues: CAWEPRWGFLAKNIQYF.